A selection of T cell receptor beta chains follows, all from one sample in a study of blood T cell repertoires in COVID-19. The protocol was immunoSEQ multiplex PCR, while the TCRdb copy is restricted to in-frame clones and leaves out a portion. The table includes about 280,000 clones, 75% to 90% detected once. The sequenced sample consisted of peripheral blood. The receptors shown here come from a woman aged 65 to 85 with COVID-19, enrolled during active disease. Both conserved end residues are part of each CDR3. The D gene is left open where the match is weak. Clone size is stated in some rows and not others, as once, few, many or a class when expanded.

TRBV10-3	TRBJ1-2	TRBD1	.	TGTGCCATCAGTGTGACAGGGGATAACTATGGCTACACCTTC	CAISVTGDNYGYTF
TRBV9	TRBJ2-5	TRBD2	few	TGTGCCAGCAGCGCCCCATCTAGCGGGGGGGCTCGGGAGACCCAGTACTTC	CASSAPSSGGARETQYF
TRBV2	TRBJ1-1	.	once	TGTGCCAGCAGTACCCTAGTGGCGAAGAGGAACACTGAAGCTTTCTTT	CASSTLVAKRNTEAFF
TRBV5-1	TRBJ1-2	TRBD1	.	TGCGCCAGCAGCTTGATAGGCGACAGGGCAATCTATGGCTACACCTTC	CASSLIGDRAIYGYTF
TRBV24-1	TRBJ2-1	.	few	TGTGCCACCAGTGATTTCCTAGCCACGTCCTACAATGAGCAGTTCTTC	CATSDFLATSYNEQFF
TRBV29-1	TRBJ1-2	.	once	TGCAGCGTTGATGAGAGGGAGTACTATGGCTACACCTTC	CSVDEREYYGYTF
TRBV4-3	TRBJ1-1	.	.	TGCGCCAGCAGCCAAGAATCCGGGGGAGCTTGGGCTTTCTTT	CASSQESGGAWAFF
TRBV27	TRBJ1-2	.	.	TGTGCCAGCAGTTTATATGGGGGCGGTTTGTCTATTAACTATGGCTACACCTTC	CASSLYGGGLSINYGYTF
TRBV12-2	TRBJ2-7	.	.	TGTGCAAGTCGCTTAGTAAAAGGACAGGGGGCTGTTTCCTACGAGCAGTACTTC	CASRLVKGQGAVSYEQYF
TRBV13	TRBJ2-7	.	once	TGTGCCAGCAGCCAAGCGACCGGATCCGAGCAGTACTTC	CASSQATGSEQYF
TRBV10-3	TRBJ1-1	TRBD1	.	TGTGCCATCAGCCCGGGACAGCCGAACACTGAAGCTTTCTTT	CAISPGQPNTEAFF
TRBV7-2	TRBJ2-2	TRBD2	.	TGTGCCAGCAGCTCCGTACTAGCGGGCTCCACCGGGGAGCTGTTTTTT	CASSSVLAGSTGELFF
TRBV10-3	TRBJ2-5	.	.	TGTGCCATCAGTGAGTCAGCCGAGACCCAGTACTTC	CAISESAETQYF
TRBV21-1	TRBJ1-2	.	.	TGTGCCAGCCGACCCATACATACCCGGGACAGGGGGCGCGTCTATGGCTACACCTTC	CASRPIHTRDRGRVYGYTF
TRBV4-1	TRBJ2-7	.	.	TGCGCCAGCAGCCCACTATACGTTTCCTACGAGCAGTACTTC	CASSPLYVSYEQYF
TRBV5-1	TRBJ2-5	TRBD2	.	TGCGCCAGCAGCAGTAGCGGGGGGGCGAGGGGAGAGACCCAGTACTTC	CASSSSGGARGETQYF
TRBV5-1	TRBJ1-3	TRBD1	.	TGCGCCAGCAGCTTGCAGGGGGCAGGAGGAAACACCATATATTTT	CASSLQGAGGNTIYF
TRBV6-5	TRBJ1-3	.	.	TGTGCCAGCACGGGATCTGGAAACACCATATATTTT	CASTGSGNTIYF
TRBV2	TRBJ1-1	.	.	TGTGCCAGCAGTGCGGTGGGGGGGACTGAAGCTTTCTTT	CASSAVGGTEAFF
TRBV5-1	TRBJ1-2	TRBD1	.	TGCGCCAGCAGCACGGGACAGACTAACTATGGCTACACCTTC	CASSTGQTNYGYTF
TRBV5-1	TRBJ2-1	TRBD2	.	TGCGCCAGCAGCTTGGACCCTAGCGGGGGGGCCGTAGGGCAGTTCTTC	CASSLDPSGGAVGQFF
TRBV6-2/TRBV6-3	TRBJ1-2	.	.	TGTGCCAGCAGTCTGAGAGAAGCCCCTAACTATGGCTACACCTTC	CASSLREAPNYGYTF
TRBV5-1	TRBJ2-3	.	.	TGCGCCAGCCGCTCCGGGACACCTACAGATACGCAGTATTTT	CASRSGTPTDTQYF
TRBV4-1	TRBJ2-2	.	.	TGCGCCAGCAGAAATACAGGGTTTCCCGGGGAGCTGTTTTTT	CASRNTGFPGELFF
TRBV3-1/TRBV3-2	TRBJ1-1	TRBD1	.	TGTGCCAGCAGCTCTTGGGGACAGTACATGAACACTGAAGCTTTCTTT	CASSSWGQYMNTEAFF